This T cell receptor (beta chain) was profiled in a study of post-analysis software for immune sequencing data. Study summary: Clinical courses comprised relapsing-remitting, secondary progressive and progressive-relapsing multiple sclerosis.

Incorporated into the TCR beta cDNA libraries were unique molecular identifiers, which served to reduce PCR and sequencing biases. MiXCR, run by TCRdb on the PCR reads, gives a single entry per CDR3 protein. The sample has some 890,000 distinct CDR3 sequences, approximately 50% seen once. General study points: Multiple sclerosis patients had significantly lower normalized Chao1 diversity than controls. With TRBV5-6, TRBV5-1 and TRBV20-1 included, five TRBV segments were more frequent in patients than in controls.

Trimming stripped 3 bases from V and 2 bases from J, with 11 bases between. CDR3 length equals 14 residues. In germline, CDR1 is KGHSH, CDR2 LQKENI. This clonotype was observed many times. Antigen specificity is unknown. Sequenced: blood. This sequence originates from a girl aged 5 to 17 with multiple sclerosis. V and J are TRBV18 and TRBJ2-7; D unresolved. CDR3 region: CASSPSGRAYEQYF. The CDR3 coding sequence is TGTGCCAGCTCACCGTCGGGTAGAGCCTACGAGCAGTACTTC.